This T cell receptor (beta chain) was obtained from a study of EBV T-cell therapy then PD-1 blockade in nasopharyngeal carcinoma. Losses at the gene ends were 0 bases for V and 4 bases for J; bases not matched to a gene: 4. The CDR3 has 15 residues. Germline CDR1 is MNHEY and CDR2 is SMNVEV (reference sequence). The treatment was: AdE1-LMPpoly-expanded autologous EBV-specific T-cell therapy followed by anti-PD-1 nivolumab. On this clone: What it recognizes is unknown.

Method: immunoSEQ multiplex PCR; TCRdb's copy keeps in-frame clones and lacks some. The sample contains some 17,000 clones, 75% to 90% of which appear only once. Sample: CD8+ T cells from blood, taken at day 0 from a patient whose treatment included autologous EBV-specific T cells and nivolumab. The origin of this receptor is a man aged 35-49 years with nasopharyngeal carcinoma. The gene calls are TRBV27 and TRBJ1-1, with 8 bases matching TRBD1. CDR3 loop: CASSLSMTGATEAFF. In DNA form, the CDR3 reads TGTGCCAGCAGTTTATCGATGACAGGGGCCACTGAAGCTTTCTTT.